The clone carrying this T cell receptor (beta chain) turned up a few times. Its antigen is as yet unknown. This CDR3 is built from 13 residues. The germline V gene encodes CDR1 MNHNY and CDR2 SVGAGI (reference sequence). V was clipped by 11 bases and J by 5 bases, with 19 bases between them. The sample originates from a study of cytomegalovirus exposure and HLA in healthy donors. Study-level information: Early on, a data release was issued that held 80 million to 90 million unique TCRs from HLA-typed donors.

Researchers ran the PCR with 60 Vbeta and 13 Jbeta primers. Here immunoSEQ multiplex PCR was the method, and the copy in TCRdb shows in-frame clones only, minus some. The sample has about 170,000 clones, approximately 71% seen once. The study's findings and limits: Rates of TCR association differed by HLA locus in a later analysis, with DRB1 highest and HLA-C lowest. Presence/absence analyses supposed approximately even sequencing depth among donors. Cytomegalovirus status was reportedly diagnosed by the classifier with high specificity and sensitivity.

The chain is built from TRBV6-6 and TRBJ2-7; TRBD2 might be the D (5 bases). Sequencing input: PBMCs. The receptor was isolated from a girl aged 10 to 17 in good health and CMV-seronegative. The CDR3 protein is CACRRNRGDEQYF. The DNA of the CDR3 is TGTGCCTGTCGGAGGAATCGTGGAGACGAGCAGTACTTC.